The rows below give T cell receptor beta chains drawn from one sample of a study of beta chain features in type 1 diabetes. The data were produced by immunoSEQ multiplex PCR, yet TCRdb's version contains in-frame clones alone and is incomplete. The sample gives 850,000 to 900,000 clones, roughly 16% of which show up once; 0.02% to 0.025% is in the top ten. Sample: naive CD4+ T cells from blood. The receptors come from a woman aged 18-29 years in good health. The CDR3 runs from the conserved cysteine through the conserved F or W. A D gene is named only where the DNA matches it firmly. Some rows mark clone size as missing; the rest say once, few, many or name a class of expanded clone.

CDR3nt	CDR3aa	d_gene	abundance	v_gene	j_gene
TGTGCCAGCAGCTTCCTAGCCGGGACCGGGGAGCTGTTTTTT	CASSFLAGTGELFF	NA	once	TRBV7-2	TRBJ2-2
TGTGCCAGCAGTCTAAGACTAGTCCGTCGGCAGTACTTC	CASSLRLVRRQYF	NA	NA	TRBV14	TRBJ2-7
TGTGCCAGCAGCGAGGGGACTAGCGTTATTAACGAGCAGTACTTC	CASSEGTSVINEQYF	TRBD2	NA	TRBV9	TRBJ2-7
TGTGCCAGCAGTTTACCCCGGACTAGTAGCTACGAGCAGTACTTC	CASSLPRTSSYEQYF	TRBD2	few	TRBV28	TRBJ2-7
TGTGCCAGCAGCGTAGGACAGGGTAACGGATACGAGCAGTACTTC	CASSVGQGNGYEQYF	TRBD1	NA	TRBV9	TRBJ2-7
TGTGCCAGCAGCTGGGGAATTAGCTTGAACTATGGCTACACCTTC	CASSWGISLNYGYTF	NA	few	TRBV5-6	TRBJ1-2
TGCGCCAGCAGCTTGGGACAGGGAACTGGAAACACCATATATTTT	CASSLGQGTGNTIYF	TRBD1	few	TRBV5-1	TRBJ1-3
TGTGCCAGCAATCGACAGGGGGCAATTGAGCAGTACTTC	CASNRQGAIEQYF	TRBD1	few	TRBV2	TRBJ2-7
TGTGCCAGCGAGAGACAGGGGTATAGCAATCAGCCCCAGCATTTT	CASERQGYSNQPQHF	TRBD1	NA	TRBV25-1	TRBJ1-5
TGCAGCGGTGACACCGGGACAGGGGTACAGACCCAGTACTTC	CSGDTGTGVQTQYF	TRBD1	few	TRBV29-1	TRBJ2-5
TGTGCCAGCAGTTTTTATTTGCAGGGGTCGCAAGAGCAGTACTTC	CASSFYLQGSQEQYF	NA	NA	TRBV28	TRBJ2-7
TGTGCCAGCAGTGTATGGACAGGGGGCTTCTTCGGCCAAGAGACCCAGTACTTC	CASSVWTGGFFGQETQYF	TRBD1	few	TRBV25-1	TRBJ2-5
TGTGCCAGCAGCCCAAGGACAGGGGCCTATGGCTACACCTTC	CASSPRTGAYGYTF	TRBD1	few	TRBV7-9	TRBJ1-2
TGTGCCACCAGCAGTCTACTAGCGGGGGACTACGAGCAGTACTTC	CATSSLLAGDYEQYF	TRBD2	NA	TRBV15	TRBJ2-7
TGTGCCAGCAGCCGTGGGGGAACCTACAATGAGCAGTTCTTC	CASSRGGTYNEQFF	NA	NA	TRBV7-9	TRBJ2-1
TGTGCCAGCAGCACGCAAGCGGGAGGAATCTACAATGAGCAGTTCTTC	CASSTQAGGIYNEQFF	TRBD2	NA	TRBV7-3	TRBJ2-1
TGTGCCAGCACCCCCCTCAAGACCAGCTCCTACGAGCAGTACTTC	CASTPLKTSSYEQYF	NA	NA	TRBV6-6	TRBJ2-7
TGTGCCAGCAGCCTTACGGGGACAGGCTACGAGGAGTACTTC	CASSLTGTGYEEYF	TRBD1	NA	TRBV7-2	TRBJ2-7
TGCAGCCAACTAGCGGGAGCGGAGACCCAGTACTTC	CSQLAGAETQYF	TRBD2	NA	TRBV29-1	TRBJ2-5
TGTGCCAGCAGCTTAGAGCGGATGGGGGGCACTGAAGCTTTCTTT	CASSLERMGGTEAFF	NA	NA	TRBV7-9	TRBJ1-1
TGTGCCAGCAGCCCGACCGGGGGCGGAGCCTACAATGAGCAGTTCTTC	CASSPTGGGAYNEQFF	NA	few	TRBV9	TRBJ2-1
TGCAGCGTTGAACATAGCACAGATACGCAGTATTTT	CSVEHSTDTQYF	NA	NA	TRBV29-1	TRBJ2-3
TGTGCCAGCAGTTACACGTGGGGAGAGACAGATACGCAGTATTTT	CASSYTWGETDTQYF	NA	NA	TRBV6-5	TRBJ2-3
TGTGCCAGCAGCCCACGGGAGACAAACCAGAACAATGAGCAGTTCTTC	CASSPRETNQNNEQFF	NA	few	TRBV7-9	TRBJ2-1
TGTGCCAGCAGGAACAGGGCCTACACAGATACGCAGTATTTT	CASRNRAYTDTQYF	NA	few	TRBV6-6	TRBJ2-3
TGTGCCAGCTCATCTTCGAGCGGGATCATCCCAGATACGCAGTATTTT	CASSSSSGIIPDTQYF	TRBD2	NA	TRBV18	TRBJ2-3
TGCAGCGTTGCGTTAGCGGGAGGTTACGAGCAGTACTTC	CSVALAGGYEQYF	TRBD2	few	TRBV29-1	TRBJ2-7
TGTGCCAGCAGCCAAGGACTAGCGGGAGGGTACAATGAGCAGTTCTTC	CASSQGLAGGYNEQFF	TRBD2	NA	TRBV4-2	TRBJ2-1
TGTGCCAGCAGTTCGATCCCGGGACTAGGTGTCTACAATGAGCAGTTCTTC	CASSSIPGLGVYNEQFF	TRBD2	NA	TRBV28	TRBJ2-1
TGTGCCAGCAGTTGGACAGGGGGTATCGCTGAAGCTTTCTTT	CASSWTGGIAEAFF	TRBD1	few	TRBV27	TRBJ1-1
TGTGCCAGCAGCCTAGGGGGACGGAACGAGCAGTACTTC	CASSLGGRNEQYF	NA	NA	TRBV25-1	TRBJ2-7
TGTGCCAGCAGTGGAGGGGACAGACAAGAGACCCAGTACTTC	CASSGGDRQETQYF	NA	NA	TRBV28	TRBJ2-5
TGTGCCAGCAGCTCGGCAGGGGGCAGCCAATACGAGCAGTACTTC	CASSSAGGSQYEQYF	TRBD1	few	TRBV7-2	TRBJ2-7
TGTGCCAGCAGTGCCACAGGGAGGCGGACTGGAAACACCATATATTTT	CASSATGRRTGNTIYF	NA	few	TRBV27	TRBJ1-3
TGTGCCAGTAGCCTGACTAGCGGGAGGGCCCACAGACCGAATGAGCAGTTCTTC	CASSLTSGRAHRPNEQFF	TRBD2	NA	TRBV19	TRBJ2-1
TGCGCCAGCAGCCAGACCTCTAGCGGGAGATTCTACGAGCAGTACTTC	CASSQTSSGRFYEQYF	TRBD2	few	TRBV4-3	TRBJ2-7
TGTGCCAGCAGCTTAGACATTACGGCTGAAAAACTGTTTTTT	CASSLDITAEKLFF	NA	few	TRBV7-9	TRBJ1-4
TGTGCCAGTAGTAACAGGTCTAACTATGGCTACACCTTC	CASSNRSNYGYTF	NA	NA	TRBV19	TRBJ1-2
TGTGCCAGCAGCACGGGGCTCTCCTACAATGAGCAGTTCTTC	CASSTGLSYNEQFF	NA	few	TRBV28	TRBJ2-1
TGCGCCAGCAGCTTGTCCCGGACTAGCGGGACTCAAGAGACCCAGTACTTC	CASSLSRTSGTQETQYF	TRBD2	NA	TRBV5-1	TRBJ2-5
TGTGCCAGCAGCCGCCAGGGGATCTATGGCTACACCTTC	CASSRQGIYGYTF	NA	few	TRBV14	TRBJ1-2
TGTGCCAGCAGCCAAGTCAGTCTAGCGGAATACGAGCAGTACTTC	CASSQVSLAEYEQYF	TRBD2	few	TRBV4-2	TRBJ2-7
TGCAGTTCCCTTATCCGGCTCGAGCAGTACTTC	CSSLIRLEQYF	NA	few	TRBV20-1	TRBJ2-7
TGCGCCAGCAGCCAAGGGACTAGCGGGAGACGCACAGATACGCAGTATTTT	CASSQGTSGRRTDTQYF	TRBD2	NA	TRBV4-1	TRBJ2-3
TGTGCCAGCTCACCAACCCAGTTGTATGGCTACACCTTC	CASSPTQLYGYTF	NA	few	TRBV18	TRBJ1-2
TGTGCCAGCAGCCGCCTTTCCGGGATTAACAATGAGCAGTTCTTC	CASSRLSGINNEQFF	NA	once	TRBV6-4	TRBJ2-1
TGCGCCAGCAGCCAGCGGACAGGGCCAGGTAGAACTGAAGCTTTCTTT	CASSQRTGPGRTEAFF	TRBD1	few	TRBV4-3	TRBJ1-1